Each of the 21 T cell receptor beta chains below was sequenced from the same sample in a study of OX40 agonist ivuxolimab in advanced cancers. This table comes from immunoSEQ multiplex PCR, and its TCRdb copy is limited to in-frame clones, with some not included. The sample contains tens of thousands of clones, 75% to 90% of which appear only once. The starting material was CD4+ or CD8+ T cells sorted from blood, obtained in a trial of the OX40 agonist ivuxolimab. These receptors were obtained from an adult with an advanced solid tumor such as melanoma, head and neck, liver or kidney cancer.

V is TRBV7-9 and J is TRBJ1-1, with 9 positions matching TRBD1. Trimming cost V 3 bases and J 3 bases; bases outside gene matches: 8. CDR1 and CDR2 (germline): SEHNR, FQNEAQ (reference sequence). There are 16 residues in the CDR3. The CDR3 nucleotides are TGTGCCAGCAGCTTTTGGGGACAGGGAGTTGACACTGAAGCTTTCTTT. It is translated as CASSFWGQGVDTEAFF. Full variable domain (remainder filled in from reference TRBV7-9 and TRBJ1-1): DTGVSQNPRHKITKRGQNVTFRCDPISEHNRLYWYRQTLGQGPEFLTYFQNEAQLEKSRLLSDRFSAERPKGSFSTLEIQRTEQGDSAMYLCASSFWGQGVDTEAFFGQGTRLTVV.

The rearrangement uses TRBV11-2 and TRBJ2-1; D might be TRBD2 (7 bases). Trimming cost V 5 bases and J 0 bases, with 23 bases left between them. The germline CDR1 and CDR2 sequences are SGHAT and FQNNGV. The CDR3 is made up of 19 amino acids. CDR3 in DNA: TGTGCCAGCAGCCAGAACTTCCAGGGGCGGGGGTCCTCCTACAATGAGCAGTTCTTC. Translated, it gives CASSQNFQGRGSSYNEQFF. Full variable domain (outside the CDR3, taken from reference TRBV11-2 and TRBJ2-1): EAGVAQSPRYKIIEKRQSVAFWCNPISGHATLYWYQQILGQGPKLLIQFQNNGVVDDSQLPKDRFSAERLKGVDSTLKIQPAKLEDSAVYLCASSQNFQGRGSSYNEQFFGPGTRLTVL.

This chain links TRBV11-3 with TRBJ2-3, with 9 bases fitting TRBD2. V shed 4 bases and J 7 bases; nucleotides not matched to a gene: 9. CDR1 and CDR2 (germline): SGHNT, YENEEA. The CDR3 extends over 15 amino acids. The CDR3 nucleotides are TGTGCCAGCAGCTCTCCGGGACTAGCATACCATACGCAGTATTTT. Encoded protein: CASSSPGLAYHTQYF.

This clone was picked up one time. The gene calls are TRBV27 and TRBJ2-7; D remains unclear. In germline, CDR1 is MNHEY, CDR2 SMNVEV (reference sequence). There are 13 residues in the CDR3. Trimming left V 2 bases short and J 4 bases short, with 9 bases between. This CDR3 is CASSLGVLYEQYF. Written as DNA, the CDR3 is TGTGCCAGCAGTTTAGGCGTACTTTACGAGCAGTACTTC.

The genes are TRBV2 and TRBJ1-5; D gene ambiguous. Germline V lookup: CDR1 SNHLY, CDR2 FYNNEI. V was pared by 2 bases and J by 2 bases, with 13 bases between. The length of the CDR3 is 16 residues. The CDR3 region has the DNA TGTGCCAGCAGTGAAACAGTAGCTCTAGGCAATCAGCCCCAGCATTTT. It specifies CASSETVALGNQPQHF. The complete variable domain, with remaining parts taken from reference TRBV2 and TRBJ1-5, reads EPEVTQTPSHQVTQMGQEVILRCVPISNHLYFYWYRQILGQKVEFLVSFYNNEISEKSEIFDDQFSVERPDGSNFTLKIRSTKLEDSAMYFCASSETVALGNQPQHFGDGTRLSIL.

The chain uses TRBV7-6 and TRBJ1-4, with D perhaps TRBD1 (6 bases). The CDR3 is 14 residues long. The germline CDR1 and CDR2 sequences are SGHVS and FNYEAQ. Trimming pared 5 bases from V and 4 bases from J, leaving 11 bases between. The CDR3 here is CASSATGHNEKLFF. As DNA, the CDR3 is TGTGCCAGCAGCGCAACAGGGCATAATGAAAAACTGTTTTTT. Full variable domain (rest looked up from reference TRBV7-6 and TRBJ1-4): GAGVSQSPRYKVTKRGQDVALRCDPISGHVSLYWYRQALGQGPEFLTYFNYEAQQDKSGLPNDRFSAERPEGSISTLTIQRTEQRDSAMYRCASSATGHNEKLFFGSGTQLSVL.

This clone was counted a single time. This rearrangement joins TRBV4-3 to TRBJ1-1; a possible D gene is TRBD1 (6 bases). This CDR3 has 15 residues. Germline CDR1 and CDR2: LGHNA and YSLEER. V was clipped by 4 bases and J by 0 bases, with 12 bases between them. The CDR3 DNA sequence: TGCGCCAGCAGCCGTGGTGGGACACTGAACACTGAAGCTTTCTTT. Translated: CASSRGGTLNTEAFF.

The V and J genes are TRBV6-4 and TRBJ1-1; 10 nucleotides align to TRBD1. V was pared by 2 bases and J by 3 bases, with 24 bases of the junction left unmatched. This CDR3 is 22 amino acids long. From germline, CDR1 is MRHNA and CDR2 SNTAGT. The CDR3 DNA sequence: TGTGCCAGCAGTGACCCAATCGGCACCAACCCCCGACAGGGGGCGAAAGACACTGAAGCTTTCTTT. Its protein product is CASSDPIGTNPRQGAKDTEAFF.

The chain uses TRBV7-2 and TRBJ2-7; TRBD1 aligns across 9 bases. Germline V gene data show CDR1 as SGHTA and CDR2 as FQGNSA. This CDR3 is 15 amino acids long. The junction had 7 bases not matched to a gene; V was cut back by 5 bases and J by 2 bases. The CDR3 loop is CASSPTGGPTYEQYF. In nucleotides, the CDR3 is TGTGCCAGCAGCCCCACAGGGGGCCCTACCTACGAGCAGTACTTC.

The chain employs TRBV5-6 and TRBJ1-1; D not resolved. The CDR3 consists of 12 residues. Trimming removed 3 bases at V and 6 bases at J, with 9 bases between. Germline assignment: CDR1 SGHDT and CDR2 YYEEEE. CDR3 nucleotide sequence: TGTGCCAGCAGCTGGACGGGTTCTGAAGCTTTCTTT. Translation: CASSWTGSEAFF.

The chain recombines TRBV5-1 with TRBJ1-1, with a possible D match to TRBD1 (5 bases). Trimming stripped 1 base from V and 1 base from J, with 8 bases between. The CDR3 runs to 14 residues. Germline V gene sequence: CDR1 SGHRS, CDR2 YFSETQ. The DNA for the CDR3 is TGCGCCAGCAGCTTGAGAGGGGCGAACACTGAAGCTTTCTTT. Translation: CASSLRGANTEAFF.

CDR3 nucleotides: TGTGCCAGCAGTTGGGGTCGGGTCGGGACTGAAGCTTTCTTT. It yields the protein CASSWGRVGTEAFF. The chain carries TRBV6-5 and TRBJ1-1; D gene ambiguous. CDR1 and CDR2 (germline): MNHEY, SVGAGI. V lost 4 bases, J lost 5 bases, and 14 bases lay in between. CDR3 length: 14 residues.

The V and J genes are TRBV5-1 and TRBJ1-1, with 11 positions matching TRBD1. The CDR3 totals 15 residues. Germline V CDR1 and CDR2: SGHRS, YFSETQ. V was clipped by 3 bases and J by 3 bases; unmatched bases: 4. Here the CDR3 reads CASSSGQGGYTEAFF. The CDR3 coding sequence is TGCGCCAGCAGCTCGGGACAGGGGGGCTACACTGAAGCTTTCTTT.

The gene calls are TRBV7-8 and TRBJ2-7; D gene ambiguous. The CDR3 spans 12 residues. Germline CDR1 SGHVS, CDR2 FQNEAQ. V was shortened by 2 bases and J by 3 bases, with 5 bases between the two germline ends. Written as DNA, the CDR3 is TGTGCCAGCAGCTTATTTGGCTACGAGCAGTACTTC. The encoded protein is CASSLFGYEQYF.

The chain employs TRBV4-1 and TRBJ2-1; TRBD2 matches 7 bases. V lost 5 bases and J lost 3; bases outside the gene matches: 7. The germline V gene encodes CDR1 MGHRA and CDR2 YSYEKL. This CDR3 spans 15 amino acids. CDR3 nucleotides: TGCGCCAGCAGCGTAGGGGCGGGAGTCTACAATGAGCAGTTCTTC. It specifies CASSVGAGVYNEQFF.

The chain joins TRBV6-5 to TRBJ1-2; D uncertain. CDR3 size: 14 residues. Germline lookup yields CDR1 MNHEY and CDR2 SVGAGI. The germline V and J ends were trimmed by 5 bases and 9 bases, with 19 bases remaining between them. The CDR3 sequence: CASSTSSSGRSYTF. The CDR3 DNA is TGTGCCAGCAGTACCTCAAGCTCGGGGAGGAGCTACACCTTC.

This clone was seen more than once but under ten times. V and J are TRBV11-2 and TRBJ1-5; D gene ambiguous. Trimming left V 2 bases short and J 6 bases short, with 5 bases between. The CDR3 runs to 12 residues. From germline, CDR1 is SGHAT and CDR2 FQNNGV. The CDR3 nucleotides read TGTGCCAGCAGCTTATCCGGTCAGCCCCAGCATTTT. Its translation is CASSLSGQPQHF. Using reference TRBV11-2 and TRBJ1-5 for the parts outside the CDR3, the full variable domain is EAGVAQSPRYKIIEKRQSVAFWCNPISGHATLYWYQQILGQGPKLLIQFQNNGVVDDSQLPKDRFSAERLKGVDSTLKIQPAKLEDSAVYLCASSLSGQPQHFGDGTRLSIL.

This chain uses TRBV6-5 with TRBJ1-1; D unresolved. Germline CDR1 reads MNHEY; CDR2 reads SVGAGI. The CDR3 totals 14 residues. V was shortened by 1 base and J by 1 base, with 7 bases between the two germline ends. The CDR3 DNA reads TGTGCCAGCAGTTACTTTGACAAGAACACTGAAGCTTTCTTT. Translating it yields CASSYFDKNTEAFF.

The chain couples TRBV9 to TRBJ2-5; D is perhaps TRBD1 (7 bases). V lost 2 bases, J lost 6 bases, and 20 bases lay in between. CDR1 is SGDLS and CDR2 is YYNGEE in the germline V gene. This CDR3 is built from 16 residues. In DNA form, the CDR3 reads TGTGCCAGCAGCGTCCAGGGGGGAACCGGCAGGCAGACCCAGTACTTC. It codes for CASSVQGGTGRQTQYF.

The chain joins TRBV5-5 to TRBJ2-7, with 7 positions matching TRBD1. Per the germline V gene, CDR1 is SGHKS and CDR2 is YYEKEE (reference sequence). The CDR3 is made up of 13 amino acids. V trimming: 7 bases; J trimming: 0 bases; junction bases outside the gene matches: 4. The CDR3 sequence: CASSDRVSYEQYF. CDR3 sequence (DNA): TGTGCCAGCTCCGACAGGGTCTCCTACGAGCAGTACTTC.

The V call is TRBV6-5, the J call TRBJ1-3; 7 bases match TRBD1. In germline, CDR1 is MNHEY, CDR2 SVGAGI. The V and J ends lost 0 bases and 2 bases, in that order; junction bases with no gene match: 4. This CDR3 has 16 amino acids. The CDR3 here is CASSYSTRGPGNTIYF. The CDR3 nucleotides read TGTGCCAGCAGTTACTCGACGAGGGGGCCTGGAAACACCATATATTTT.